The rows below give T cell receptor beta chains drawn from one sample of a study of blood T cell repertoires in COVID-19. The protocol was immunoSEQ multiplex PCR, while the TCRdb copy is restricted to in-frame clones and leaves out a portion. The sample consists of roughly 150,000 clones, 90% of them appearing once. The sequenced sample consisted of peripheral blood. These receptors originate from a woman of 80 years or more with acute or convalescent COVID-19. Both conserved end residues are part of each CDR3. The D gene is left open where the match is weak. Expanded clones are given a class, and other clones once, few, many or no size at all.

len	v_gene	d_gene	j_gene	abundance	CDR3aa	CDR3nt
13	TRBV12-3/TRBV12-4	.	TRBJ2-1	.	CASSLKELGEQFF	TGTGCCAGCAGTTTGAAGGAGCTAGGTGAGCAGTTCTTC
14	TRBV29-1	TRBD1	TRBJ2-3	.	CSTTGGGGTDTQYF	TGCAGCACCACAGGGGGCGGAGGCACAGATACGCAGTATTTT
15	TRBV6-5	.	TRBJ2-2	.	CASRYLQGNTGELFF	TGTGCCAGCAGGTACCTACAGGGGAACACCGGGGAGCTGTTTTTT
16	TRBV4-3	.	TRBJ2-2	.	CASSQNQAPNTGELFF	TGCGCCAGCAGCCAAAACCAGGCTCCGAACACCGGGGAGCTGTTTTTT
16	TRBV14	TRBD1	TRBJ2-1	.	CASSPLAGTGDNEQFF	TGTGCCAGCAGCCCTTTAGCTGGGACAGGGGACAATGAGCAGTTCTTC
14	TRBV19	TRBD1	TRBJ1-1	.	CASSSGQGNSEAFF	TGTGCCAGTAGTTCCGGACAGGGCAATTCCGAAGCTTTCTTT
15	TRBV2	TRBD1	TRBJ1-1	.	CASSESRGMNTEAFF	TGTGCCAGCAGTGAATCCAGGGGGATGAACACTGAAGCTTTCTTT
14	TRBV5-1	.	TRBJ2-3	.	CASSLDGRVDTQYF	TGCGCCAGCAGCTTGGACGGCAGGGTAGATACGCAGTATTTT
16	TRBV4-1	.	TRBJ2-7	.	CASSQDRSGESYEQYF	TGCGCCAGCAGCCAAGATAGATCGGGGGAGTCCTACGAGCAGTACTTC
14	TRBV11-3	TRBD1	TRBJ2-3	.	CASSRQGNTDTQYF	TGTGCCAGCTCCAGACAGGGAAACACAGATACGCAGTATTTT
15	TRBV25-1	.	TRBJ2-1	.	CASSGGVGIYNEQFF	TGTGCCAGCAGCGGAGGGGTGGGGATATACAATGAGCAGTTCTTC
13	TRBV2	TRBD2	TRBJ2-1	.	CASAGGEYNEQFF	TGTGCCAGCGCGGGGGGGGAATACAATGAGCAGTTCTTC
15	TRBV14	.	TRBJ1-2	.	CASSQEVGRGYGYTF	TGTGCCAGCAGCCAAGAAGTAGGAAGGGGATATGGCTACACCTTC
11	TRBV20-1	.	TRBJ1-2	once	CSASAMYGYTF	TGCAGTGCTAGTGCCATGTATGGCTACACCTTC
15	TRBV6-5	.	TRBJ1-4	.	CASRPPTATNEKLFF	TGTGCCAGCAGGCCCCCGACAGCTACTAATGAAAAACTGTTTTTT
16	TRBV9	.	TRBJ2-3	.	CASSPGLGGRPDTQYF	TGTGCCAGCAGCCCCGGACTCGGGGGGCGACCAGATACGCAGTATTTT
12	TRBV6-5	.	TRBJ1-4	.	CASGAGGEKLFF	TGTGCCAGCGGCGCGGGCGGTGAAAAACTGTTTTTT
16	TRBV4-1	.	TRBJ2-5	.	CASSPRVYSEQETQYF	TGCGCCAGCAGCCCTAGAGTGTACTCAGAACAAGAGACCCAGTACTTC
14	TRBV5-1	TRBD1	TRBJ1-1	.	CASSSGGWGTEAFF	TGCGCCAGCAGCTCAGGGGGCTGGGGCACTGAAGCTTTCTTT
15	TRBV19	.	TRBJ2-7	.	CASQFRGAGSYEQYF	TGTGCCAGCCAATTCAGGGGGGCAGGCTCCTACGAGCAGTACTTC
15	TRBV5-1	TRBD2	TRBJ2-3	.	CASSTSGASTDTQYF	TGCGCCAGCAGCACTAGCGGTGCTAGCACAGATACGCAGTATTTT
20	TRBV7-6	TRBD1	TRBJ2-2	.	CASSHRPGTGRSTNTGELFF	TGTGCCAGCAGCCACCGTCCCGGGACAGGGAGGTCAACGAACACCGGGGAGCTGTTTTTT
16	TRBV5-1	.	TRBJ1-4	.	CASSSWRSGANEKLFF	TGCGCCAGCAGCTCCTGGAGATCGGGGGCTAATGAAAAACTGTTTTTT
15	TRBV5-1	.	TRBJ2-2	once	CASSLSGGAPGELFF	TGCGCCAGCAGCTTGTCGGGGGGCGCTCCCGGGGAGCTGTTTTTT
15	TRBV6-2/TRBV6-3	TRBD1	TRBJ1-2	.	CASSSRTGPNYGYTF	TGTGCCAGCAGTTCTCGGACAGGGCCGAACTATGGCTACACCTTC
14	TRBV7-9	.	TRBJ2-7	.	CASGPGGSTYEQYF	TGTGCCAGCGGGCCCGGGGGTTCTACCTACGAGCAGTACTTC
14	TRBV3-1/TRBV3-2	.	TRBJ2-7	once	CASSQDIRASPEYF	TGTGCCAGCAGCCAAGATATCAGGGCCTCCCCCGAGTACTTC
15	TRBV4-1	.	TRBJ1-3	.	CASSQTQGLGNTIYF	TGCGCCAGCAGCCAAACACAGGGTCTCGGAAACACCATATATTTT
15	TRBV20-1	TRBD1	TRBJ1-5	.	CSASKAGGGNQPQHF	TGCAGTGCTAGTAAGGCAGGGGGTGGCAATCAGCCCCAGCATTTT
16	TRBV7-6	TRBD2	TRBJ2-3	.	CASSFTGLAGTDTQYF	TGTGCCAGCAGCTTCACAGGACTAGCGGGGACAGATACGCAGTATTTT
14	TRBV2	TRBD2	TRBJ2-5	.	CASSLGSGQETQYF	TGTGCCAGCTCCTTAGGTAGCGGGCAAGAGACCCAGTACTTC
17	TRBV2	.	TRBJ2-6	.	CASTIGQGLTLANVLTF	TGTGCCAGCACTATAGGACAAGGCTTAACCCTAGCCAACGTCCTGACTTTC
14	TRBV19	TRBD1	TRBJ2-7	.	CASSPTGNPYEQYF	TGTGCCAGTAGCCCGACAGGGAATCCCTACGAGCAGTACTTC
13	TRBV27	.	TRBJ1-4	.	CASSGPTNEKLFF	TGTGCCAGTTCGGGTCCAACTAATGAAAAACTGTTTTTT
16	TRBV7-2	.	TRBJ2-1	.	CASSPRAQLGYNEQFF	TGTGCCAGCAGCCCCAGAGCGCAGTTAGGCTACAATGAGCAGTTCTTC
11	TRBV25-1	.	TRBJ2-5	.	CASSRLETQYF	TGTGCCAGCAGCCGACTAGAGACCCAGTACTTC
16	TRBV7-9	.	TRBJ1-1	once	CASSSPGGGFDTEAFF	TGTGCCAGCAGCTCCCCCGGGGGAGGCTTTGACACTGAAGCTTTCTTT
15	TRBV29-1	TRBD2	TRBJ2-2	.	CSVKTSGGAGGELFF	TGCAGCGTTAAGACTAGCGGGGGGGCAGGCGGGGAGCTGTTTTTT
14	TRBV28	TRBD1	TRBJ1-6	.	CASNTGEVVSPLHF	TGTGCCAGCAATACAGGGGAAGTGGTTTCACCCCTCCACTTT
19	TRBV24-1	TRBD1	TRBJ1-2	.	CATSDYQREPGTDPYGYTF	TGTGCCACCAGTGACTATCAAAGGGAGCCCGGGACAGACCCCTATGGCTACACCTTC
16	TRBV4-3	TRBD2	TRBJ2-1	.	CASSPGPGLAGNEQFF	TGCGCCAGCAGCCCCGGACCGGGACTAGCGGGTAATGAGCAGTTCTTC
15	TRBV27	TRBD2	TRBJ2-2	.	CTSGLAGGPTGELFF	TGCACCTCCGGTCTAGCGGGGGGGCCCACCGGGGAGCTGTTTTTT
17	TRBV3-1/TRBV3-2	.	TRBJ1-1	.	CASSPTRSEGSNTEAFF	TGTGCCAGCAGCCCCACTCGCTCGGAGGGGAGTAACACTGAAGCTTTCTTT
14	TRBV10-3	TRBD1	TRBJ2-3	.	CAISALGTEDTQYF	TGTGCCATCAGTGCTCTCGGGACAGAAGATACGCAGTATTTT
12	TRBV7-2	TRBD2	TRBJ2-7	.	CASSPLRGGRYF	TGTGCCAGCAGCCCCCTACGGGGGGGGCGGTACTTC
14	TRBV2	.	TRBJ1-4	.	CASSEQGRNEKLFF	TGTGCCAGCAGCGAACAGGGAAGGAATGAAAAACTGTTTTTT
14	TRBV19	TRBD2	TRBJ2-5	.	CASRSLATQETQYF	TGTGCCAGTAGGTCACTAGCGACCCAAGAGACCCAGTACTTC
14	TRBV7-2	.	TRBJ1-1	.	CASSLGLGVDEAFF	TGTGCCAGCAGCTTGGGACTCGGGGTCGATGAAGCTTTCTTT
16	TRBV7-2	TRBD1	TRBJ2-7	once	CASSSRTGWGSYEQYF	TGTGCCAGCAGCTCTCGGACAGGGTGGGGCTCCTACGAGCAGTACTTC
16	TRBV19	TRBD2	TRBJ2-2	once	CASSTPSGGNTGELFF	TGTGCCAGTAGTACACCTAGCGGGGGAAACACCGGGGAGCTGTTTTTT
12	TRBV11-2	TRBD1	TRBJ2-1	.	CASSRQGPEQFF	TGTGCCAGCAGCCGACAGGGTCCTGAGCAGTTCTTC
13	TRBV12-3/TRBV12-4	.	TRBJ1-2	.	CASSFPGHGGYTF	TGTGCCAGCAGTTTTCCCGGTCATGGTGGCTACACCTTC
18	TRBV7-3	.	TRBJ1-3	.	CASSLPHLTGRVGNTIYF	TGTGCCAGCAGCCTTCCCCACCTCACAGGGAGGGTTGGAAACACCATATATTTT